This T cell receptor beta chain was retrieved from a study of blood T cells in healthy people across ages (dated by TCRdb to about 2015). Concerning the study at large: In model experiments, template switching captured about one uniquely barcoded TCR beta cDNA molecule for every two T cells. The donors were split into four age groups: young (average approximately 16 years), middle-aged (about 40), aged (approximately 59) and long-lived (82). To avoid experimental bias, donors of different ages were distributed randomly across sequencing lanes. Two additional independent replicas of 1 million unique cDNA reads from the same blood draw were analyzed for two donors (one aged 18 to 30 and one aged 80 or older). To track age-related changes in TCR beta repertoire diversity, the study relied on deep sequencing normalized with unique cDNA molecular identifiers. Results and caveats for the whole study, not just this receptor: Compared with the aged group, the long-lived group had more naive CD4+ T cells, fewer expanded clones and increased TCR diversity, suggesting age selection. Total diversity estimates from one million sequenced T cells were considered lower bounds and underestimates. The CMV infection status of donors was not known, potentially confounding age-related changes in expanded clonotypes. As age increased, observed TCR beta diversity per million T cells dropped in a roughly linear way, and a significant reduction was already evident by age about 40. Since profiling was done on bulk unsorted PBMCs, naive and antigen-experienced compartments could not be conclusively compared. The percentage of naive T cells measured by flow cytometry correlated strongly with observed TCR beta diversity.

Receptor amplification or capture employed 5' RACE. A second PCR of about 6 to 11 cycles was run with a J-beta primer mix and a sample-barcoded 5' primer. A unique molecular identifier was introduced onto each TCR beta cDNA molecule by a template-switch 5' adaptor carrying 12 random nucleotides. Each sample yielded at least 2.5 million CDR3-containing paired-end reads. All of the RNA was converted into first-strand cDNA using the Mint cDNA synthesis kit, with a TRBC-specific oligonucleotide serving as the primer. Following uracil-DNA glycosylase treatment, all cDNA underwent a first 18-cycle PCR with the universal primers M1SS and BC2_uni_R. In the paper's pipeline: For normalization, 1 million high-quality reads were randomly selected from each sample, with every read carrying a distinct molecular identifier. Reads with shared molecular identifiers were discarded instead of being binned into consensus sequences. CDR3 identification, clonotype clustering and error correction used MiTCR with a Q25 quality threshold and the strictest error-elimination algorithm. A nonparametric unseen species model using Euler transformation provided a lower-bound estimate of total TCR beta diversity. Starting from the raw public reads, TCRdb applied fastp trimming at Q25, assembled clones with MiXCR and retained in-frame beta chains. A single entry per CDR3 protein holds the most common genes and DNA from its merged rows. For this entry, the V and J calls and clone size follow TCRdb and not the study's own pipeline. Across this sample there are approximately 1,700,000 distinct CDR3 sequences, with about two fifths seen only once. Roughly 24% of the sample is held by the ten biggest clonotypes.

As concerns this clonotype: The antigen it recognizes is unknown. No quality values exist for individual bases; no much larger clone is one base distant.

From a lookup of the germline V gene (reference sequence), CDR1 and CDR2 are DFQATT and SNEGSKA. Germline trimming: 1 base from V, 5 bases from J; junction bases outside gene matches: 18. The CDR3 runs 20 residues from the cysteine to the phenylalanine. Solely the CDR3 DNA is kept, with 60 bases framed from the first base. The donors were 40 or so Caucasian individuals from Russia, aged 6 to 90 years, who were systemically healthy. Around 10 milliliters of peripheral blood were drawn from each donor into EDTA-treated Vacutainer tubes. PBMCs were isolated by Ficoll-Paque density-gradient centrifugation, with at least 7 million obtained per sample. Total RNA, at least 6 micrograms per sample, was extracted from PBMCs with Trizol reagent. The percentages of naive CD45RAhigh/CD27high T cells were determined by flow cytometry on a PBMC aliquot from every donor.

Specimen: blood. The origin of this receptor is a human donor in good health. The rearrangement joined TRBV20-1 to TRBJ2-5, and 14 junctional nucleotides match TRBD2. The CDR3 is CSARAPGSILTSGGVETQYF. The nucleotide sequence reads as follows: TGCAGTGCTAGAGCTCCCGGTTCAATATTGACTAGCGGGGGGGTGGAGACCCAGTACTTC.